This is a list of T cell receptor beta chains from one sample in a study of T cell changes during pregnancy in multiple sclerosis. Profiling relied on immunoSEQ multiplex PCR, and the TCRdb table lists in-frame clones only, not all of them. The table shows about 75,000 clones, with about 89% occurring only once. Sequences were derived from peripheral blood, sampled in the first trimester of pregnancy. These receptors all stem from a female donor in good health, enrolled as a control in a pregnancy study. CDR3s include the opening cysteine and the closing phenylalanine or tryptophan. D genes are given only for firm matches. Expanded clones get a size class; other rows say once, few or many, or leave the size out.

d_call,clone_size,j_call,v_call,cdr3_nt,cdr3_aa
TRBD1,-,TRBJ1-5,TRBV6-5,TGTGCCAGCAGTTTCGGGACAGGGGGACAGCCCCAGCATTTT,CASSFGTGGQPQHF
-,-,TRBJ2-2,TRBV2,TGTGCCAGCATCGAGATTAACACCGGGGAGCTGTTTTTT,CASIEINTGELFF
TRBD1,-,TRBJ1-2,TRBV6-6,TGTGCCAGCAATCAAGGGGGCAGGGGTGGCTATGGCTACACCTTC,CASNQGGRGGYGYTF
-,once,TRBJ1-4,TRBV4-1,TGCGCCAGCAGCCAAGGACAGTGGAATGAAAAACTGTTTTTT,CASSQGQWNEKLFF
-,few,TRBJ2-7,TRBV7-2,TGTGCCAGCAGCTTAGTTTCGGGTAACTCCTACGAGCAGTACTTC,CASSLVSGNSYEQYF
TRBD1,-,TRBJ1-3,TRBV5-1,TGCGCCAGCAGTACAGGGGGCGCGAGAAACACCATATATTTT,CASSTGGARNTIYF
-,-,TRBJ2-7,TRBV20-1,TGCAGTGCGACTCACCGCGAGCAGTACTTC,CSATHREQYF
-,-,TRBJ1-4,TRBV18,TGTGCCAGCTCGCCACAGGGCGGGCGGATAAATGAAAAACTGTTTTTT,CASSPQGGRINEKLFF
-,once,TRBJ1-4,TRBV27,TGTGCCAGCAGTGTCTCAGGGAGACTAGACTATGAAAAACTGTTTTTT,CASSVSGRLDYEKLFF
TRBD2,-,TRBJ2-1,TRBV6-1,TGTGCCAGCAGTGAACTAGCGGGAGGCTACAATGAGCAGTTCTTC,CASSELAGGYNEQFF
TRBD1,-,TRBJ1-1,TRBV18,TGTGCCAGCTCACCACTCAGTGACAGGGGGTCGGAAGCTTTCTTT,CASSPLSDRGSEAFF
TRBD2,-,TRBJ2-7,TRBV4-1,TGCGCCAGCAGCCAAGATTTAGCGGGGGGGCCGCCCTACGAGCAGTACTTC,CASSQDLAGGPPYEQYF
TRBD1,-,TRBJ1-5,TRBV7-9,TGTGCCAGCAGCTTCGACAGGGGAGGACAGCCCCAGCATTTT,CASSFDRGGQPQHF
-,-,TRBJ1-1,TRBV5-8,TGTGCCAGCAGCTTGGCCTCTTTTGTGAACACTGAAGCTTTCTTT,CASSLASFVNTEAFF
-,few,TRBJ2-7,TRBV5-1,TGCGCCAGCAGCGGAGGGACAGCCGGTGCCGACTACCGATTCTACGAGCAGTACTTC,CASSGGTAGADYRFYEQYF